Below, 27 T cell receptor beta chains from the same sample are listed, as sequenced in a study of cytomegalovirus exposure and HLA in healthy donors. PCR amplification relied on 60 Vbeta primers (plus 13 Jbeta primers). Assay: immunoSEQ multiplex PCR; the TCRdb copy retains only in-frame clones and omits some. The sample holds over 200,000 clones, about 72% seen once. The sequenced sample was PBMCs. These receptors were obtained from a male donor in good health and CMV-seronegative.

This clone was recorded only once. The chain recombines TRBV28 with TRBJ2-2; 7 bases fit TRBD1. The CDR3 totals 13 residues. The J segment lost 6 bases and the V segment lost 6 bases, leaving 4 bases of the junction unmatched. The germline V gene encodes CDR1 MDHEN and CDR2 SYDVKM. CDR3: CASRQGQAGELFF. The CDR3 DNA sequence: TGTGCCAGCAGACAGGGGCAGGCCGGGGAGCTGTTTTTT.

This chain's CDR3 is CASSPVGPDTDTQYF. The CDR3 nucleotides read TGTGCCAGCAGTCCCGTGGGGCCGGACACAGATACGCAGTATTTT. The chain carries TRBV4-2 and TRBJ2-3; possible D gene TRBD1, 5 bases. In germline, CDR1 is LGHNA, CDR2 YNFKEQ. V was shortened by 6 bases and J by 2 bases, with 15 bases between the two germline ends. The CDR3 sequence is 15 residues long.

V gene TRBV5-1 combines with J gene TRBJ2-5; 9 nucleotides agree with TRBD1. The CDR3 extends over 16 amino acids. CDR1 is SGHRS and CDR2 is YFSETQ in the germline V gene. J lost 4 bases, V lost 0 bases, and 7 bases had no gene match. CDR3 amino acids: CASSLGDRANGETQYF. The CDR3 DNA sequence: TGCGCCAGCAGCTTGGGGGACAGGGCTAACGGAGAGACCCAGTACTTC.

This chain connects TRBV7-2 to TRBJ2-5, with a possible D match to TRBD2 (6 bases). Germline CDR1 SGHTA, CDR2 FQGNSA. V was cut by 4 bases and J by 2 bases, with 17 bases left in between. The CDR3 is 16 residues long. CDR3 amino acids: CASSSHRGTSQETQYF. Written as DNA, the CDR3 is TGTGCCAGCAGCTCCCATCGGGGGACCTCACAAGAGACCCAGTACTTC. The full variable domain, in which reference TRBV7-2 and TRBJ2-5 provide the parts outside the CDR3, is GAGVSQSPSNKVTEKGKDVELRCDPISGHTALYWYRQSLGQGLEFLIYFQGNSAPDKSGLPSDRFSAERTGGSVSTLTIQRTQQEDSAVYLCASSSHRGTSQETQYFGPGTRLLVL.

The chain uses TRBV6-1 and TRBJ2-5; tentative D call: TRBD2 (6 bases). In germline, CDR1 is MNHNS, CDR2 SASEGT. Trimming took off 8 bases at V and 2 bases at J, with 12 bases between the two ends. The CDR3 is 13 residues long. CDR3 coding DNA: TGTGCCAGCGGTTGGACTATACAAGAGACCCAGTACTTC. Translating gives CASGWTIQETQYF.

The genes are TRBV7-6 and TRBJ1-1; a weak D match, TRBD1 (6 bases). In germline, CDR1 is SGHVS, CDR2 FNYEAQ. V was shortened by 1 base and J by 5 bases, with 14 bases between the two germline ends. CDR3 length: 15 amino acids. The CDR3 DNA reads as TGTGCCAGCAGCTTAGGGGGGGGCGCTGGAACTGAAGCTTTCTTT. Its translation: CASSLGGGAGTEAFF.

V and J are TRBV19 and TRBJ2-3; TRBD2 is a possible D gene (6 bases). Germline loops: CDR1 LNHDA, CDR2 SQIVND (reference sequence). The CDR3 has 15 residues. Trimming took off 1 base at V and 5 bases at J, with 13 bases between the two ends. In DNA form, the CDR3 reads TGTGCCAGTAGTATAGGAACGGGAGTAGGAGATACGCAGTATTTT. This sequence encodes CASSIGTGVGDTQYF.

The chain links TRBV5-6 to TRBJ2-7; 8 bases align to TRBD1. V trimming: 3 bases; J trimming: 3 bases; junction bases outside the gene matches: 2. CDR3 length: 13 residues. Germline V gene data show CDR1 as SGHDT and CDR2 as YYEEEE. In nucleotides, the CDR3 is TGTGCCAGCAGCTCAGGACAGGGCTACGAGCAGTACTTC. It yields the protein CASSSGQGYEQYF.

The chain joins TRBV19 to TRBJ2-1; TRBD2 matches at 12 bases. The trim removed 7 bases at V and 4 bases at J, leaving 11 bases unmatched. The germline gives CDR1 LNHDA, CDR2 SQIVND (reference sequence). CDR3 size: 17 residues. CDR3 coding DNA: TGTGCCAGTAAGATGGGGCTAGCGGGAGGGCGATACAATGAGCAGTTCTTC. This encodes CASKMGLAGGRYNEQFF. Together with reference TRBV19 and TRBJ2-1, the CDR3 gives the full variable domain: DGGITQSPKYLFRKEGQNVTLSCEQNLNHDAMYWYRQDPGQGLRLIYYSQIVNDFQKGDIAEGYSVSREKKESFPLTVTSAQKNPTAFYLCASKMGLAGGRYNEQFFGPGTRLTVL.

The chain recombines TRBV27 with TRBJ2-7, with 10 bases identical to TRBD2. CDR3 length: 14 amino acids. Germline V gene data show CDR1 as MNHEY and CDR2 as SMNVEV (reference sequence). The V segment lost 3 bases and the J segment 3 bases; nucleotides outside the gene matches: 2. The CDR3 is CASSFGTSVYEQYF. The CDR3 DNA reads TGTGCCAGCAGTTTCGGGACTAGCGTCTACGAGCAGTACTTC.

This clone has more than one count but fewer than ten. This rearrangement joins TRBV23-1 to TRBJ2-6; D is perhaps TRBD1 (5 bases). TRBV23-1 carries the ORF label, with uncertain function. V was clipped by 4 bases and J by 3 bases, with 16 bases between them. The CDR3 runs 17 residues. CDR3 in DNA: TGCGCCAGCAGTCCAGGTTCAGGGCGGTGTGGGGCCAACGTCCTGACTTTC. As protein: CASSPGSGRCGANVLTF.

The chain couples TRBV6-5 to TRBJ2-3; 10 bases map to TRBD2. The ends lost 5 bases at V and 0 bases at J; junction bases unmatched: 2. The germline V gene has CDR1 MNHEY and CDR2 SVGAGI. CDR3 length: 15 residues. The CDR3 protein is CASSLAGASTDTQYF. DNA of the CDR3: TGTGCCAGCAGTCTAGCGGGAGCTAGCACAGATACGCAGTATTTT.

The chain links TRBV12-5 to TRBJ2-1; D is possibly TRBD1 (5 bases). The CDR3 sequence is 16 residues long. V was pared by 2 bases and J by 5 bases, with 16 bases between. From germline, CDR1 is LGHNT and CDR2 FRNRAP. The CDR3 reads CASGLWLGVGHNEQFF. The CDR3 DNA reads as TGTGCTAGTGGTTTGTGGTTAGGGGTAGGCCACAATGAGCAGTTCTTC.

This sequence joins TRBV10-3 and TRBJ2-3; 13 positions match TRBD2. From germline, CDR1 is ENHRY and CDR2 SYGVKD. V was pared by 3 bases and J by 1 base, with 4 bases of the junction left unmatched. The CDR3 is made up of 17 amino acids. This chain's CDR3 is CAISEGLAGAGTDTQYF. CDR3 nucleotides: TGTGCCATCAGTGAAGGACTAGCGGGAGCGGGCACAGATACGCAGTATTTT.

This rearrangement joins TRBV27 to TRBJ2-7; TRBD2 matches 9 bases. The J segment lost 2 bases and the V segment lost 6 bases, leaving 5 bases of the junction unmatched. The CDR3 spans 14 residues. Germline V gene data show CDR1 as MNHEY and CDR2 as SMNVEV (reference sequence). CDR3 nucleotide sequence: TGTGCCAGCAGCATAGCGGGAGATACCTACGAGCAGTACTTC. It specifies CASSIAGDTYEQYF.

This chain links TRBV7-3 with TRBJ2-2; D unclear. V was clipped by 5 bases and J by 3 bases, with 4 bases between them. Germline CDR1 reads SGHTA; CDR2 reads FQGTGA. The CDR3 covers 12 residues. This CDR3 reads CASSPDTGELFF. The CDR3 DNA follows: TGTGCCAGCAGCCCCGACACCGGGGAGCTGTTTTTT.

This chain connects TRBV7-8 to TRBJ1-1; 10 positions agree with TRBD1. Trimming at V came to 9 bases and at J to 5 bases, leaving 6 bases not matched to a gene. This CDR3 spans 13 amino acids. The germline V gene has CDR1 SGHVS and CDR2 FQNEAQ. CDR3 sequence (DNA): TGTGCCAGTACCGGGACAGGGGTGACTGAAGCTTTCTTT. Amino acids: CASTGTGVTEAFF. Full variable domain (remainder filled in from reference TRBV7-8 and TRBJ1-1): GAGVSQSPRYKVAKRGQDVALRCDPISGHVSLFWYQQALGQGPEFLTYFQNEAQLDKSGLPSDRFFAERPEGSVSTLKIQRTQQEDSAVYLCASTGTGVTEAFFGQGTRLTVV.

The V and J genes are TRBV4-1 and TRBJ1-1, with D possibly being TRBD1 (6 bases). The germline gives CDR1 MGHRA, CDR2 YSYEKL. The CDR3 extends over 16 amino acids. Trimming removed 0 bases from V and 0 bases from J, with 11 bases in between. The CDR3 DNA sequence: TGCGCCAGCAGCCAAGACCCGACAGGACTGAACACTGAAGCTTTCTTT. It is translated as CASSQDPTGLNTEAFF.

V gene TRBV5-1 combines with J gene TRBJ2-1; 11 bases fit TRBD2. The V gene end was trimmed by 4 bases and the J gene end by 4 bases; junction bases not matched to a gene: 4. The germline gives CDR1 SGHRS, CDR2 YFSETQ. This CDR3 is 15 amino acids long. The CDR3 here is CASSPGTSGYNEQFF. CDR3 bases: TGCGCCAGCAGCCCGGGGACTAGCGGTTACAATGAGCAGTTCTTC.

The chain employs TRBV28 and TRBJ2-7, with D maybe TRBD1 (5 bases). CDR3 length: 13 residues. Germline V lookup: CDR1 MDHEN, CDR2 SYDVKM. V gave up 5 bases and J gave up 8 bases, with 16 bases separating them. The CDR3 region is CASSEGVHRQQYF. CDR3 coding DNA: TGTGCCAGCAGTGAAGGGGTTCATAGACAGCAGTACTTC. Combining the CDR3 with reference TRBV28 and TRBJ2-7 gives the whole variable domain DVKVTQSSRYLVKRTGEKVFLECVQDMDHENMFWYRQDPGLGLRLIYFSYDVKMKEKGDIPEGYSVSREKKERFSLILESASTNQTSMYLCASSEGVHRQQYFGPGTRLTVT.

V and J are TRBV5-6 and TRBJ2-3; TRBD2 matches 8 bases. Germline values: CDR1 SGHDT, CDR2 YYEEEE. J lost 4 bases, V lost 2 bases, and 6 bases had no gene match. This CDR3 is 15 amino acids long. The CDR3 bases are TGTGCCAGCAGCTTTTCAGCGGGAGTGCCAGATACGCAGTATTTT. Protein sequence: CASSFSAGVPDTQYF.

V gene TRBV19 combines with J gene TRBJ2-2; TRBD2 agrees at 15 bases. Trimming removed 5 bases from V and 5 bases from J; junction bases left unmatched: 6. Germline V gives CDR1 LNHDA, CDR2 SQIVND (reference sequence). This CDR3 comprises 17 residues. The DNA of the CDR3 is TGTGCCAGTAGTCAGCCGGGACTAGCGGGAGGAACCGGGGAGCTGTTTTTT. It encodes CASSQPGLAGGTGELFF.

This chain uses TRBV5-6 with TRBJ1-2; the D is unclear. The germline CDR1 and CDR2 sequences are SGHDT and YYEEEE. CDR3 size: 12 residues. The V and J ends lost 0 bases and 8 bases respectively, with 8 bases between them. CDR3 coding DNA: TGTGCCAGCAGCTTGGCCCCGGAGGGCTACACCTTC. Amino acids: CASSLAPEGYTF.

V usage is TRBV2 and J usage is TRBJ1-1, with TRBD1 identical over 7 bases. This CDR3 is 12 amino acids long. With V trimmed by 7 bases and J by 7 bases, 6 bases remained unmatched. Germline V gene data show CDR1 as SNHLY and CDR2 as FYNNEI. CDR3 region: CASTRTGDEAFF. In DNA, the CDR3 is TGTGCCAGCACCCGGACAGGAGATGAAGCTTTCTTT.

CDR3 amino acids: CASSLYFRDRGDNQPQHF. CDR3 nucleotides: TGCGCCAGCAGCTTGTACTTTAGGGACAGGGGGGACAATCAGCCCCAGCATTTT. The V call is TRBV5-1, the J call TRBJ1-5; TRBD1 matches at 11 bases. J was trimmed by 3 bases and V by 1 base; bases with no gene match: 9. Germline CDR1 SGHRS, CDR2 YFSETQ. The CDR3 totals 18 residues.

The V gene is TRBV4-2, the J gene TRBJ2-7; the D gene is possibly TRBD2 (6 bases). The V end lost 0 bases, the J end lost 4 bases, and 16 bases lay between the germline ends. The CDR3 covers 16 residues. The germline V gene encodes CDR1 LGHNA and CDR2 YNFKEQ. The CDR3 nucleotides read TGTGCCAGCAGCCAAGAGGTAGCGGTAAGTCCTTACGAGCAGTACTTC. Protein: CASSQEVAVSPYEQYF.

The V and J genes are TRBV27 and TRBJ2-3, with 10 positions matching TRBD2. The CDR3 extends over 15 amino acids. CDR1 and CDR2 from the germline V gene are MNHEY and SMNVEV (reference sequence). The ends lost 2 bases at V and 6 bases at J; junction bases unmatched: 5. The chain's CDR3 is CASSLRAGGPDTQYF. The DNA of the CDR3 is TGTGCCAGCAGTTTACGAGCGGGAGGGCCGGATACGCAGTATTTT.